Below, 30 T cell receptor beta chains from the same sample are listed, as sequenced in a study of shared clonotypes between healthy human individuals. TCRdb's table, derived via immunoSEQ multiplex PCR, lists solely in-frame clones and lacks some. The sample consists of roughly 1,100,000 clones, approximately 68% of them appearing once. Material: memory CD4+ T cells sorted from blood. Indicated subset: CD45RA-negative fraction. The receptors here all came from a man aged 18 to 35 in good health.

This rearrangement joins TRBV7-9 to TRBJ1-5, with 7 bases that match TRBD1. The germline V gene encodes CDR1 SEHNR and CDR2 FQNEAQ (reference sequence). The J segment lost 4 bases and the V segment lost 5 bases, leaving 8 bases of the junction unmatched. The CDR3 runs 15 residues. CDR3 DNA sequence: TGTGCCAGCAGCCCCGGGACAGATCTGAATCAGCCCCAGCATTTT. This encodes CASSPGTDLNQPQHF.

The table lists this clone with many counts. The chain employs TRBV4-1 and TRBJ2-7; D perhaps matches TRBD1 (6 bases). Trimming pared 3 bases from V and 3 bases from J, leaving 15 bases between. The germline V gene encodes CDR1 MGHRA and CDR2 YSYEKL. The CDR3 length is 15 residues. DNA for the CDR3: TGCGCCAGCAGCCAGCCCCCGGCAGGGGACTACGAGCAGTACTTC. As protein: CASSQPPAGDYEQYF.

The V call is TRBV18, the J call TRBJ1-1, with D hard to call. The CDR3 spans 17 residues. Germline-derived CDR1 and CDR2 are KGHSH and LQKENI. The germline V and J ends were trimmed by 2 bases and 1 base, with 17 bases remaining between them. CDR3 amino acids: CASSPAASSGWNTEAFF. The CDR3 region has the DNA TGTGCCAGCTCACCAGCGGCATCTTCGGGATGGAACACTGAAGCTTTCTTT.

The chain is built from TRBV19 and TRBJ1-2; D is possibly TRBD1 (5 bases). Trimming removed 1 base at V and 8 bases at J, with 17 bases between. The CDR3 totals 15 residues. Germline V CDR1 and CDR2: LNHDA, SQIVND (reference sequence). The CDR3 DNA is TGTGCCAGTAGTATAGTGGACGTCGGGGCGGGAGGCTACACCTTC. This gives the protein CASSIVDVGAGGYTF. Together with reference TRBV19 and TRBJ1-2, the CDR3 gives the full variable domain: DGGITQSPKYLFRKEGQNVTLSCEQNLNHDAMYWYRQDPGQGLRLIYYSQIVNDFQKGDIAEGYSVSREKKESFPLTVTSAQKNPTAFYLCASSIVDVGAGGYTFGSGTRLTVV.

This clone was seen ten or more times. The chain carries TRBV20-1 and TRBJ1-2; no clear D gene. From germline, CDR1 is DFQATT and CDR2 SNEGSKA (reference sequence). V was pared by 5 bases and J by 4 bases, with 8 bases between. The CDR3 is 11 amino acids. The chain's CDR3 is CSASDFYGYTF. The CDR3 DNA reads as TGCAGTGCTTCCGATTTCTATGGCTACACCTTC.

This clone was observed a handful of times. This chain uses TRBV4-1 with TRBJ1-6, with D possibly being TRBD1 (5 bases). CDR1 and CDR2 from the germline V gene are MGHRA and YSYEKL. The CDR3 runs to 18 residues. V lost 6 bases and J 9 bases, leaving 27 bases between the germline ends. The CDR3 spells CASSLDGTPIKRGSPLHF. The CDR3 region has the DNA TGCGCCAGCAGTCTGGACGGGACTCCTATTAAAAGGGGTTCACCCCTCCACTTT.

The chain has TRBV15 and TRBJ2-3; possible D gene TRBD2, 5 bases. Germline-derived CDR1 and CDR2 are LNHNV and YYDKDF (reference sequence). Trimming shortened V by 4 bases and J by 1 base, and 15 bases separated the two germline ends. CDR3 length: 16 residues. Here the CDR3 DNA reads TGTGCCACCAGCACCTCCAGAGGGAAGGGCACAGATACGCAGTATTTT. Translating it yields CATSTSRGKGTDTQYF.

J is TRBJ2-1 and V is TRBV7-3, with 7 bases fitting TRBD1. After removal of 3 bases from V and 6 bases from J, the junction contained 11 bases not matched to a gene. CDR3 length: 16 residues. Per the germline V gene, CDR1 is SGHTA and CDR2 is FQGTGA. The CDR3 DNA is TGTGCCAGCAGCTTCCCAACCATGGGACAGCTCAATGAGCAGTTCTTC. Its translation: CASSFPTMGQLNEQFF.

This chain joins TRBV7-9 and TRBJ1-2; D ambiguous. The germline CDR1 and CDR2 sequences are SEHNR and FQNEAQ (reference sequence). V gave up 0 bases and J gave up 6 bases, with 5 bases separating them. This CDR3 is 12 amino acids long. The chain's CDR3 is CASSLAPNGYTF. In DNA, the CDR3 is TGTGCCAGCAGCTTAGCTCCAAATGGCTACACCTTC. Combining the CDR3 with reference TRBV7-9 and TRBJ1-2 gives the whole variable domain DTGVSQNPRHKITKRGQNVTFRCDPISEHNRLYWYRQTLGQGPEFLTYFQNEAQLEKSRLLSDRFSAERPKGSFSTLEIQRTEQGDSAMYLCASSLAPNGYTFGSGTRLTVV.

On this clone: Relative to the germline gene, one junction end is altered; a read error may explain this. The chain links TRBV2 to TRBJ2-7; the match to TRBD2 covers 15 bases. This CDR3 is 14 amino acids long. The germline V gene encodes CDR1 SNHLY and CDR2 FYNNEI. CDR3 DNA sequence: TGTGCCAGCAGGACCGGGACTAGCGGGGGGACTACCTCCTTC. Translated: CASRTGTSGGTTSF.

V is TRBV5-6 and J is TRBJ2-7, with TRBD1 matching 10 bases. The CDR3 has 14 residues. With 6 bases clipped from V and 4 bases from J, the junction kept 7 bases outside the gene matches. Germline V gene data show CDR1 as SGHDT and CDR2 as YYEEEE. CDR3 amino acids: CASTTGTGAYEQYF. DNA for the CDR3: TGTGCCAGCACCACAGGGACAGGGGCTTACGAGCAGTACTTC. Full variable domain (outside the CDR3, taken from reference TRBV5-6 and TRBJ2-7): DAGVTQSPTHLIKTRGQQVTLRCSPKSGHDTVSWYQQALGQGPQFIFQYYEEEERQRGNFPDRFSGHQFPNYSSELNVNALLLGDSALYLCASTTGTGAYEQYFGPGTRLTVT.

The rearrangement joins TRBV7-9 to TRBJ1-2; TRBD1 agrees at 11 bases. The V gene end was trimmed by 5 bases and the J gene end by 6 bases; junction bases not matched to a gene: 8. This CDR3 spans 15 amino acids. Germline V gene data show CDR1 as SEHNR and CDR2 as FQNEAQ (reference sequence). CDR3 in amino acids: CASSERDRGDDGYTF. The CDR3 nucleotides read TGTGCCAGCAGCGAACGGGACAGGGGGGACGATGGCTACACCTTC.

This chain uses TRBV20-1 with TRBJ2-1; maybe TRBD2 (5 bases). The germline V gene has CDR1 DFQATT and CDR2 SNEGSKA (reference sequence). V was pared by 4 bases and J by 10 bases, with 8 bases between. The CDR3 length is 10 residues. DNA of the CDR3: TGCAGTGCTAAGAGCGGCGAGCAGTTCTTC. Its protein is CSAKSGEQFF.

The chain combines TRBV2 with TRBJ2-5; TRBD2 agrees at 7 bases. Germline values: CDR1 SNHLY, CDR2 FYNNEI. Unmatched junction bases numbered 9, after V lost 8 bases and J lost 0 bases. The CDR3 extends over 15 amino acids. The DNA for the CDR3 is TGTGCCAGCGGAGGCCTTAGCGGGTACCAAGAGACCCAGTACTTC. Protein: CASGGLSGYQETQYF.

The chain couples TRBV30 to TRBJ2-1; TRBD1 matches at 7 bases. The V gene end was trimmed by 3 bases and the J gene end by 3 bases; junction bases not matched to a gene: 5. The CDR3 consists of 14 residues. Germline assignment: CDR1 GTSNPN and CDR2 SVGIG (reference sequence). DNA of the CDR3: TGTGCCTGGAGGACGGGACAGCACTACAATGAGCAGTTCTTC. Encoded protein: CAWRTGQHYNEQFF.

The sample holds one count of this clone. The genes are TRBV4-2 and TRBJ2-1; 7 bases are a match to TRBD2. The V segment lost 3 bases and the J segment 5 bases; nucleotides outside the gene matches: 7. The CDR3 is made up of 15 amino acids. Germline CDR1 LGHNA, CDR2 YNFKEQ. The DNA of the CDR3 is TGTGCCAGCAGCCAGCCGGGAGGCCGGGACAATGAGCAGTTCTTC. Protein: CASSQPGGRDNEQFF.

About this clone: A clone one base away is much larger, so this may be a read error. The identical CDR3 is also encoded by other nucleotide sequences in the sample. This rearrangement joins TRBV6-5 to TRBJ1-5; 8 bases map to TRBD1. The CDR3 extends over 13 amino acids. The ends lost 6 bases at V and 4 bases at J; junction bases unmatched: 2. Looked up from germline, CDR1 is MNHEY and CDR2 is SVGAGI. The CDR3 is CASSRDRNQPQHF. CDR3 nucleotides: TGTGCCAGCAGCCGGGACAGGAATCAGCCCCAGCATTTT.

This clone has a handful of counts. The rearrangement uses TRBV6-5 and TRBJ2-7; D may be TRBD1 (5 bases). CDR1 and CDR2 (germline): MNHEY, SVGAGI. V dropped 2 bases and J dropped 5 bases, with 13 bases sitting between them. CDR3 size: 14 residues. As DNA, the CDR3 is TGTGCCAGCAGTTACCTTGGGGCAGCAGACGAGCAGTACTTC. This gives the protein CASSYLGAADEQYF.

The chain joins TRBV7-9 to TRBJ2-3, with D perhaps assigned TRBD1 or TRBD2 (5 bases each). This CDR3 contains 13 residues. Germline CDR1 reads SEHNR; CDR2 reads FQNEAQ (reference sequence). The V end lost 0 bases, the J end lost 8 bases, and 9 bases lay between the germline ends. The CDR3, as DNA: TGTGCCAGCAGCTTAGCGGTGGGGGTTACGCAGTATTTT. Translating gives CASSLAVGVTQYF.

This sequence joins TRBV28 and TRBJ1-6; TRBD1 is a possible D gene (6 bases). Trimming stripped 3 bases from V and 7 bases from J, with 13 bases between. Germline CDR1 MDHEN, CDR2 SYDVKM. This CDR3 is 15 amino acids long. The chain's CDR3 is CASSFSRQGNSPLHF. For the CDR3, the DNA is TGTGCCAGCAGTTTCTCCCGGCAGGGGAATTCACCCCTCCACTTT.

J is TRBJ1-5 and V is TRBV6-1; D not certain. From germline, CDR1 is MNHNS and CDR2 SASEGT. Trimming left V 2 bases short and J 0 bases short, with 5 bases between. The CDR3 has 14 residues. The CDR3 DNA follows: TGTGCCAGCAGTGAACTTTATAGCAATCAGCCCCAGCATTTT. Protein sequence: CASSELYSNQPQHF.

The genes are TRBV4-1 and TRBJ2-3; TRBD2 is a possible D gene (5 bases). The germline V gene encodes CDR1 MGHRA and CDR2 YSYEKL. V was pared by 0 bases and J by 2 bases, with 12 bases between. This CDR3 has 16 amino acids. Here the CDR3 reads CASSQETASFTDTQYF. The DNA of the CDR3 is TGCGCCAGCAGCCAAGAAACGGCTAGCTTCACAGATACGCAGTATTTT.

The chain carries TRBV18 and TRBJ2-1; D call uncertain. V was clipped by 0 bases and J by 3 bases, with 6 bases between them. The CDR3 has 14 amino acids. Germline lookup yields CDR1 KGHSH and CDR2 LQKENI. CDR3 loop: CASSPPRGYNEQFF. The DNA for the CDR3 is TGTGCCAGCTCACCACCTCGCGGCTACAATGAGCAGTTCTTC. The variable domain in full, completed from reference TRBV18 and TRBJ2-1, reads NAGVMQNPRHLVRRRGQEARLRCSPMKGHSHVYWYRQLPEEGLKFMVYLQKENIIDESGMPKERFSAEFPKEGPSILRIQQVVRGDSAAYFCASSPPRGYNEQFFGPGTRLTVL.

At least ten counts were recorded for this clone. The genes are TRBV6-1 and TRBJ2-1, with TRBD2 identical over 8 bases. This CDR3 has 14 residues. J gave up 7 bases and V 8 bases, and 10 bases lay outside the gene matches. Germline assignment: CDR1 MNHNS and CDR2 SASEGT. The DNA of the CDR3 is TGTGCCAGCGGGGGCGGGAGGATTGAGAATGAGCAGTTCTTC. It translates to CASGGGRIENEQFF.

This chain connects TRBV4-3 to TRBJ2-5, with D maybe TRBD2 (6 bases). The CDR3 runs to 16 residues. V was trimmed by 0 bases and J by 5 bases, leaving 16 bases between them. The germline CDR1 and CDR2 sequences are LGHNA and YSLEER. CDR3 protein: CASSQDVGGKAETQYF. The CDR3 nucleotides read TGCGCCAGCAGCCAAGATGTCGGCGGGAAGGCTGAGACCCAGTACTTC.

For the CDR3, the DNA is TGCGCCAGCAGTGAGTCATGGGGCGGGGACACTGAAGCTTTCTTT. Its translation is CASSESWGGDTEAFF. V usage is TRBV10-2 and J usage is TRBJ1-1; tentative D call: TRBD1 (5 bases). CDR3 size: 15 residues. Trimming took off 0 bases at V and 3 bases at J, with 11 bases between the two ends. Germline CDR1 WSHSY, CDR2 SAAADI.

The V gene is TRBV5-6, the J gene TRBJ2-1, with TRBD2 matching over 13 bases. V shed 2 bases and J 7 bases; nucleotides not matched to a gene: 12. CDR1 and CDR2 (germline): SGHDT, YYEEEE. The CDR3 is made up of 18 amino acids. CDR3 residues: CASSFLLLTSGRSNEQFF. CDR3 coding DNA: TGTGCCAGCAGCTTTTTACTACTGACTAGCGGGAGGTCGAATGAGCAGTTCTTC.

The rearrangement joins TRBV5-6 to TRBJ1-5, with TRBD1 as a possible D gene (5 bases). The CDR3 has 15 residues. Germline V lookup: CDR1 SGHDT, CDR2 YYEEEE. V shed 4 bases and J shed 2 bases, with 13 bases lying between them. The CDR3 here is CASSAGWWGNQPQHF. CDR3 sequence (DNA): TGTGCCAGCAGCGCAGGGTGGTGGGGCAATCAGCCCCAGCATTTT.

This rearrangement joins TRBV7-2 to TRBJ1-1; D gene unclear. The CDR3 has 13 residues. Germline lookup yields CDR1 SGHTA and CDR2 FQGNSA. V lost 5 bases and J lost 1, with 8 bases in between. CDR3 coding DNA: TGTGCCAGCAGCCCCCGACCGAACACTGAAGCTTTCTTT. It is translated as CASSPRPNTEAFF.

The V gene is TRBV5-5, the J gene TRBJ1-2; 9 nucleotides align to TRBD1. After removal of 4 bases from V and 9 bases from J, the junction contained 13 bases not matched to a gene. The CDR3 extends over 15 amino acids. The V gene's germline CDR1 is SGHKS and CDR2 YYEKEE (reference sequence). CDR3 in amino acids: CASSSGQGIPLSYTF. In nucleotides, the CDR3 is TGTGCCAGCAGCAGCGGACAGGGGATCCCGCTGAGCTACACCTTC.